The clone carrying this TCR beta chain was counted between two and nine times. This specimen comes from a study of T-cell reconstitution after alpha-beta-depleted transplantation in children. Unique molecular identifiers were incorporated when the TCRbeta library was constructed. TCRdb reprocessed the PCR reads with MiXCR, giving one entry per CDR3 protein. The data show 700,000 to 950,000 distinct CDR3 sequences, approximately 15% seen once. The specimen comprised PBMCs, mostly from graft donor cells, sampled 360 days after TCRalphabeta/CD19-depleted stem cell transplant. The TCR sequence derives from a male patient younger than 18 who had a stem cell transplant for acute lymphoblastic leukemia, so the T cells may come from the graft donor.

CDR3 residues: CASSPNSGRRGYEQYF. CDR3 bases: TGTGCCAGCAGTCCAAATAGCGGGAGAAGGGGCTACGAGCAGTACTTC. The rearrangement uses TRBV28 and TRBJ2-7; 9 nucleotides agree with TRBD2. Looked up from germline, CDR1 is MDHEN and CDR2 is SYDVKM. This CDR3 is built from 16 residues. V was clipped by 5 bases and J by 3 bases; unmatched bases: 11.